This T cell receptor beta chain comes out of a study of CD8 T cells in ankylosing spondylitis (dated by TCRdb to 2017 to 2019). Notes on the research overall: T cell receptor beta repertoires were profiled in healthy donors and ankylosing spondylitis patients so that disease-linked TCR variants could be found. Peripheral blood samples were taken, and synovial fluid was additionally collected from ankylosing spondylitis patients. The whole study cohort included roughly 110 healthy donors and 20 to 30 ankylosing spondylitis patients. What the study reported, not specific to this receptor: Blood from ankylosing spondylitis patients appeared to be characterized by a TCR beta motif composed of eight highly homologous amino acid variants. Some of the motif variants had been reported before in the synovial fluid and blood of reactive arthritis patients, a finding that suggests common disease-initiation mechanisms. In peripheral blood, the disease-linked clones were found at relatively low frequencies and had a CD8+ phenotype. According to the report, matched synovial fluid samples from ankylosing spondylitis patients were significantly enriched for the disease-linked clones.

From the cysteine through the phenylalanine, the CDR3 covers 12 amino acids. Only the CDR3 portion is preserved as DNA: 36 bases, with reading frame beginning at the first base. V is cut by 4 bases and J by 8 bases, and the space between the germline ends is 9 bases. This clonotype was counted between two and nine times. Its antigen target is currently unknown. Qualities for individual bases were not recorded, and no much larger clone is one base off. Sequenced on an Illumina HiSeq 2500. TCR beta libraries were prepared by quantitative 5'-RACE with molecular barcodes. The authors' analysis ran thus. Disease-linked TCR variants were identified with a new computational method built on a probabilistic model of VDJ rearrangement. Using fastp trimming at Q25 and MiXCR clonotype assembly, TCRdb reanalyzed the public sequencing data and kept in-frame beta chains. Duplicate CDR3 protein sequences are folded into a single record with the most common DNA and genes. The V and J calls were determined by TCRdb, not by the authors. This sample gives 220,000 or so distinct CDR3 sequences in total; 15% to 20% of them show up just once. Roughly 42% of the sample is held by the ten biggest clonotypes.

The receptor chain draws on TRBV12-3 or TRBV12-4 and TRBJ2-1, with no reliable assignment of the D segment. The origin of this receptor is a male donor with ankylosing spondylitis. The sequenced material came from blood, either unsorted or a sorted T cell fraction (not recorded which). The DNA is TGTGCCAGCAGTTGGTGGTCCGATGAGCAGTTCTTC. The resulting protein is CASSWWSDEQFF.